These 7 T cell receptor beta chains were all obtained from the same sample, sequenced in a study of T-cell memory formation after mild COVID-19. Each CDR3 protein is one row after TCRdb ran MiXCR on the 5' RACE reads. The repertoire holds roughly 110,000 distinct CDR3 sequences, with 17% as singletons. Material: PBMCs or a T cell subset sorted from them (not recorded which). Receptor source: an adult woman who had mild COVID-19 (a few samples of this study predate the infection). Cell type and time point are not known.

The chain is built from TRBV5-6 and TRBJ2-7; 7 positions agree with TRBD1. The ends lost 4 bases at V and 5 bases at J; junction bases unmatched: 6. Looked up from germline, CDR1 is SGHDT and CDR2 is YYEEEE. The CDR3 spans 13 residues. The CDR3 reads CASSPTGVHEQYF. The CDR3, as DNA: TGTGCCAGCAGCCCTACAGGGGTCCACGAGCAGTACTTC. Drawing the rest from reference TRBV5-6 and TRBJ2-7, the complete variable domain is DAGVTQSPTHLIKTRGQQVTLRCSPKSGHDTVSWYQQALGQGPQFIFQYYEEEERQRGNFPDRFSGHQFPNYSSELNVNALLLGDSALYLCASSPTGVHEQYFGPGTRLTVT.

This clonotype was counted between two and nine times. The V gene is TRBV19, the J gene TRBJ2-7; 10 bases line up with TRBD1. Per germline, CDR1 LNHDA and CDR2 SQIVND (reference sequence). After removal of 5 bases from V and 7 bases from J, the junction contained 5 bases not matched to a gene. This CDR3 region has 13 residues. As DNA, the CDR3 is TGTGCCAGTAGTGTGGACAGGGGGAGGGAGCAGTACTTC. It specifies CASSVDRGREQYF.

Here the CDR3 DNA reads TGTGCCAGCAGAGCCGGACTAGCGGGACCCTCAGATACGCAGTATTTT. Protein sequence: CASRAGLAGPSDTQYF. The chain joins TRBV9 to TRBJ2-3, with 12 bases aligning to TRBD2. V dropped 5 bases and J dropped 4; count of bases not matched to a gene: 8. This CDR3 contains 16 residues. CDR1 and CDR2 (germline): SGDLS, YYNGEE.

As regards this clonotype: A read error may account for a junction end that differs from germline. The V gene is TRBV10-3, the J gene TRBJ2-2; tentatively, D is TRBD2 (6 bases). CDR3 length: 16 residues. Germline assignment: CDR1 ENHRY and CDR2 SYGVKD. CDR3 DNA sequence: TGTGCCATCAGTGAGTCGAGGGGAGCGGGCACCTGGGAGCTGTTTTTT. It codes for CAISESRGAGTWELFF.

This clonotype occurred a few times. The CDR3 DNA follows: TGCGCCAGTAATACCGGGACAGGGGGGAACACTGAAGCTTTCTTT. Translation gives CASNTGTGGNTEAFF. V usage is TRBV5-1 and J usage is TRBJ1-1, with 11 bases fitting TRBD1. This CDR3 is built from 15 residues. CDR1 is SGHRS and CDR2 is YFSETQ in the germline V gene. V dropped 8 bases and J dropped 1; count of bases not matched to a gene: 7.

The rearrangement links TRBV20-1 to TRBJ2-5; TRBD2 agrees at 12 bases. The CDR3 is 16 amino acids. CDR1 and CDR2 (germline): DFQATT, SNEGSKA (reference sequence). Unmatched junction bases numbered 13, after V lost 6 bases and J lost 5 bases. CDR3 sequence: CSAHHGTSGPLETQYF. CDR3 coding DNA: TGCAGTGCCCACCACGGGACTAGCGGGCCCTTGGAGACCCAGTACTTC.

The sample holds a few counts of this clonotype. The chain combines TRBV19 with TRBJ2-7; no clear D gene. Trimming left V 3 bases short and J 0 bases short, with 9 bases between. Germline V lookup: CDR1 LNHDA, CDR2 SQIVND (reference sequence). CDR3 size: 14 residues. The CDR3 sequence is CASSIRFPSYEQYF. The DNA for the CDR3 is TGTGCCAGTAGTATTAGATTTCCCTCCTACGAGCAGTACTTC.